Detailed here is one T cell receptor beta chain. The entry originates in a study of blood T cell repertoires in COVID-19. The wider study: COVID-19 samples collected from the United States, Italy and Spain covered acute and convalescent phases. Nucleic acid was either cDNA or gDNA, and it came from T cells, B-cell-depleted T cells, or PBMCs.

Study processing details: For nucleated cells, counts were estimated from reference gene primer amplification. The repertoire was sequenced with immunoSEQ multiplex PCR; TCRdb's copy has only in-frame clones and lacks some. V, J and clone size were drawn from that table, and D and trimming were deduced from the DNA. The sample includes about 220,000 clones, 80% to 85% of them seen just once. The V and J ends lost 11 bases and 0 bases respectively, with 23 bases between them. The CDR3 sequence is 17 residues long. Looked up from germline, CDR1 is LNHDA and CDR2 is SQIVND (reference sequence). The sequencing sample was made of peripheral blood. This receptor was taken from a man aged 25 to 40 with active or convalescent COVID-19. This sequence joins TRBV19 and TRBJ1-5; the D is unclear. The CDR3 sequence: CAEVAQDPFYSNQPQHF. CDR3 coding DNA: TGTGCCGAAGTGGCTCAAGATCCTTTTTATAGCAATCAGCCCCAGCATTTT.